This passage covers 16 T cell receptor beta chains from one sample sequenced in a study of graft-versus-host responses after intestinal transplantation. Using immunoSEQ multiplex PCR, the repertoire was profiled, and TCRdb retains in-frame clones only, with some absent. The sample has about 89,000 clones; about 92% are singletons. Which antigens these TCRs recognize remains unknown. The sample consisted of unstimulated CD8+ T cells sorted from spleen or lymph node cells, taken before intestinal transplant. All receptors come from a human donor who received an intestinal transplant.

This chain connects TRBV10-3 to TRBJ2-1; TRBD2 might be the D (6 bases). The CDR3 spans 14 residues. Germline lookup yields CDR1 ENHRY and CDR2 SYGVKD. Trimming stripped 3 bases from V and 6 bases from J, with 12 bases between. The CDR3, as DNA: TGTGCCATCAGTGACCCGGGACTCCTCAATGAGCAGTTCTTC. Its translation is CAISDPGLLNEQFF.

The chain carries TRBV19 and TRBJ1-1, with 9 bases lining up with TRBD1. CDR1 is LNHDA and CDR2 is SQIVND in the germline V gene (reference sequence). Trimming took 4 bases from V and 4 from J; bases not matched to a gene: 1. The CDR3 covers 13 residues. Here the CDR3 reads CASSRGQGTEAFF. DNA of the CDR3: TGTGCCAGTAGTAGGGGACAGGGCACTGAAGCTTTCTTT. Using reference TRBV19 and TRBJ1-1 for the parts outside the CDR3, the full variable domain is DGGITQSPKYLFRKEGQNVTLSCEQNLNHDAMYWYRQDPGQGLRLIYYSQIVNDFQKGDIAEGYSVSREKKESFPLTVTSAQKNPTAFYLCASSRGQGTEAFFGQGTRLTVV.

This clone was counted a single time. The CDR3 region is CASSSEPGQGLTDTQYF. The CDR3 nucleotides are TGTGCCAGCAGCTCCGAGCCCGGACAGGGGTTAACAGATACGCAGTATTTT. The J gene is TRBJ2-3, the V gene TRBV5-4; 9 nucleotides match TRBD1. The CDR3 has 17 residues. Germline CDR1 SGHNT, CDR2 YYREEE (reference sequence). The trim removed 3 bases at V and 3 bases at J, leaving 11 bases unmatched.

The chain uses TRBV5-5 and TRBJ2-7; no reliable D call. This CDR3 comprises 14 residues. V shed 0 bases and J shed 5 bases, with 12 bases lying between them. The V gene's germline CDR1 is SGHKS and CDR2 YYEKEE (reference sequence). The CDR3 sequence is CASSLANQADEQYF. DNA for the CDR3: TGTGCCAGCAGCTTGGCCAATCAGGCTGACGAGCAGTACTTC.

V is TRBV7-9 and J is TRBJ1-3, with 11 bases lining up with TRBD1. The CDR3 sequence is 19 residues long. Germline loops: CDR1 SEHNR, CDR2 FQNEAQ (reference sequence). V was pared by 4 bases and J by 2 bases, with 13 bases of the junction left unmatched. The CDR3 spells CASSSRTGGEIEPGNTIYF. The CDR3 DNA reads TGTGCCAGCAGCTCGCGGACAGGGGGCGAAATTGAACCTGGAAACACCATATATTTT. The full variable domain, rest sourced from reference TRBV7-9 and TRBJ1-3, is DTGVSQNPRHKITKRGQNVTFRCDPISEHNRLYWYRQTLGQGPEFLTYFQNEAQLEKSRLLSDRFSAERPKGSFSTLEIQRTEQGDSAMYLCASSSRTGGEIEPGNTIYFGEGSWLTVV.

V and J are TRBV10-2 and TRBJ2-1; the D gene is possibly TRBD1 (5 bases). V lost 4 bases and J lost 7, with 11 bases in between. CDR3 length: 13 amino acids. Germline CDR1 is WSHSY and CDR2 is SAAADI. Here the CDR3 DNA reads TGCGCCAGCAGTGGAGGAAGGGGAAATGAGCAGTTCTTC. It is translated as CASSGGRGNEQFF.

The V and J genes are TRBV6-1 and TRBJ2-7, with 11 nucleotides matching TRBD1. This CDR3 is built from 14 residues. From germline, CDR1 is MNHNS and CDR2 SASEGT. Unmatched junction bases numbered 4, after V lost 3 bases and J lost 6 bases. CDR3 protein: CASSEDRGLSEQYF. Written as DNA, the CDR3 is TGTGCCAGCAGTGAGGACAGGGGGCTCAGCGAGCAGTACTTC.

The chain combines TRBV7-8 with TRBJ2-1, with 14 nucleotides matching TRBD2. The length of the CDR3 is 15 residues. From germline, CDR1 is SGHVS and CDR2 FQNEAQ. After removal of 4 bases from V and 7 bases from J, the junction contained 3 bases not matched to a gene. DNA of the CDR3: TGTGCCAGCAGCTCGACTAGCGGGGGGGCTAATGAGCAGTTCTTC. Its translation: CASSSTSGGANEQFF.

This clone has just one count. The chain has TRBV19 and TRBJ1-2, with 10 bases that match TRBD1. The CDR3 totals 16 residues. Germline V gives CDR1 LNHDA, CDR2 SQIVND (reference sequence). V trimming: 5 bases; J trimming: 3 bases; junction bases outside the gene matches: 9. Here the CDR3 DNA reads TGTGCCAGTAGTGCGCGGACAGGGGGAGGATACTATGGCTACACCTTC. Its translation is CASSARTGGGYYGYTF. Complete variable domain (other parts from reference TRBV19 and TRBJ1-2): DGGITQSPKYLFRKEGQNVTLSCEQNLNHDAMYWYRQDPGQGLRLIYYSQIVNDFQKGDIAEGYSVSREKKESFPLTVTSAQKNPTAFYLCASSARTGGGYYGYTFGSGTRLTVV.

The CDR3 loop is CAWSAGLAGATDTQYF. Written as DNA, the CDR3 is TGTGCCTGGTCCGCCGGGCTAGCGGGGGCCACAGATACGCAGTATTTT. V and J are TRBV30 and TRBJ2-3; 10 nucleotides line up with TRBD2. CDR1 is GTSNPN and CDR2 is SVGIG in the germline V gene (reference sequence). After removal of 5 bases from V and 2 bases from J, the junction contained 10 bases not matched to a gene. The CDR3 consists of 16 residues.

The chain is built from TRBV4-1 and TRBJ1-1; 11 nucleotides line up with TRBD1. Germline CDR1 is MGHRA and CDR2 is YSYEKL. The CDR3 has 18 residues. The J segment lost 1 base and the V segment lost 0 bases, leaving 7 bases of the junction unmatched. Here the CDR3 reads CASSQDLGTGGGNTEAFF. The CDR3 region has the DNA TGCGCCAGCAGCCAAGATCTCGGGACAGGGGGGGGGAACACTGAAGCTTTCTTT.

CDR3 residues: CASSGTTGDSYEQYF. CDR3 coding DNA: TGTGCCAGCAGCGGTACGACAGGGGACTCCTACGAGCAGTACTTC. The chain links TRBV11-2 to TRBJ2-7; 8 positions match TRBD1. The CDR3 is 15 residues long. J lost 0 bases, V lost 5 bases, and 6 bases had no gene match. Germline CDR1 SGHAT, CDR2 FQNNGV.

The J gene is TRBJ2-7, the V gene TRBV7-2, with 9 bases matching TRBD1. The CDR3 is 15 amino acids. J was trimmed by 6 bases and V by 4 bases; bases with no gene match: 10. The germline V gene encodes CDR1 SGHTA and CDR2 FQGNSA. The CDR3 sequence is CASSSTGGEGVEQYF. The CDR3 bases are TGTGCCAGCAGCTCTACAGGGGGCGAAGGGGTCGAGCAGTACTTC.

This chain uses TRBV2 with TRBJ1-6; D is ambiguous. The germline CDR1 and CDR2 sequences are SNHLY and FYNNEI. The CDR3 contains 14 residues. V gave up 7 bases and J gave up 18 bases, with 25 bases separating them. The chain's CDR3 is CASKPSGGPEETHF. The CDR3 DNA reads as TGTGCCAGCAAGCCCTCCGGCGGACCGGAGGAGACCCACTTT.

The chain combines TRBV7-8 with TRBJ2-4, with 7 positions matching TRBD1. The CDR3 runs to 18 residues. V lost 4 bases to trimming and J lost 4 bases; unmatched junction nucleotides: 16. Germline CDR1 SGHVS, CDR2 FQNEAQ. CDR3 in DNA: TGTGCCAGCAGCTCGTTAGGGTGGGACAGCCTACAGAAAAACATTCAGTACTTC. Translated, it gives CASSSLGWDSLQKNIQYF.

CDR3 protein: CASSGLGPRTDTQYF. CDR3 in DNA: TGTGCCAGCAGCGGACTAGGACCCCGCACAGATACGCAGTATTTT. V and J are TRBV7-9 and TRBJ2-3, with 7 bases lining up with TRBD2. J was trimmed by 1 base and V by 5 bases; bases with no gene match: 6. Germline V gene data show CDR1 as SEHNR and CDR2 as FQNEAQ (reference sequence). This CDR3 contains 15 residues.